The 26 T cell receptor beta chains presented below share a single source sample, sequenced in a study of T cell repertoires in cytomegalovirus infection. MiXCR, applied by TCRdb to the reads, yields one record per CDR3 protein. The sample lists around 740,000 distinct CDR3 sequences; approximately 34% were seen once. Sequenced sample: PBMCs. Source of these receptors: a human donor in good health (CMV status not recorded). Some clones in this sample may be carry-over from other donors' samples.

The rearrangement uses TRBV12-3 or TRBV12-4 and TRBJ2-2; no firm D call. V lost 5 bases and J lost 3, with 10 bases in between. This CDR3 has 14 amino acids. In DNA, the CDR3 is TGTGCCAGCAGTCAATTCTCAGACACCGGGGAGCTGTTTTTT. Its translation is CASSQFSDTGELFF.

This chain uses TRBV7-6 with TRBJ1-4; TRBD1 matches 7 bases. Germline V gives CDR1 SGHVS, CDR2 FNYEAQ. The V gene end was trimmed by 5 bases and the J gene end by 3 bases; junction bases not matched to a gene: 9. The CDR3 contains 16 residues. The DNA for the CDR3 is TGTGCCAGCAGCGCAACGACAGGGTATGCTAATGAAAAACTGTTTTTT. Protein sequence: CASSATTGYANEKLFF. Full variable domain (rest looked up from reference TRBV7-6 and TRBJ1-4): GAGVSQSPRYKVTKRGQDVALRCDPISGHVSLYWYRQALGQGPEFLTYFNYEAQQDKSGLPNDRFSAERPEGSISTLTIQRTEQRDSAMYRCASSATTGYANEKLFFGSGTQLSVL.

Ten or more counts support this clonotype. The genes are TRBV7-2 and TRBJ1-3; TRBD1 might be the D (6 bases). The V gene's germline CDR1 is SGHTA and CDR2 FQGNSA. The CDR3 is 13 residues long. Trimming took 3 bases from V and 8 from J, leaving 11 bases between them. The CDR3 reads CASSLVPGDTIYF. Here the CDR3 DNA reads TGTGCCAGCAGCTTGGTGCCAGGGGACACCATATATTTT.

With respect to this clonotype: A much larger clone sits a single nucleotide away, making a read error possible. V usage is TRBV5-6 and J usage is TRBJ1-1; D not resolved. Looked up from germline, CDR1 is SGHDT and CDR2 is YYEEEE. With 3 bases removed from V and 0 bases from J, the gap between germline ends came to 12 bases. The CDR3 sequence is 15 residues long. The CDR3 sequence: CASSYFRAMNTEAFF. The CDR3 nucleotides are TGTGCCAGCAGCTATTTTCGGGCCATGAACACTGAAGCTTTCTTT. Filled out from reference TRBV5-6 and TRBJ1-1, the complete variable domain reads DAGVTQSPTHLIKTRGQQVTLRCSPKSGHDTVSWYQQALGQGPQFIFQYYEEEERQRGNFPDRFSGHQFPNYSSELNVNALLLGDSALYLCASSYFRAMNTEAFFGQGTRLTVV.

The rearrangement joins TRBV24-1 to TRBJ1-2, with 8 nucleotides matching TRBD1. The CDR3 loop spans 16 amino acids. Germline V gives CDR1 KGHDR, CDR2 SFDVKD. With 4 bases clipped from V and 1 base from J, the junction kept 7 bases outside the gene matches. The chain's CDR3 is CATSDGRDRRNYGYTF. CDR3 coding DNA: TGTGCCACCAGTGACGGCCGGGACAGGCGTAACTATGGCTACACCTTC.

In this sample, this clonotype turned up once. This sequence joins TRBV10-2 and TRBJ1-5; D is unclear. Trimming pared 2 bases from V and 4 bases from J, leaving 6 bases between. Germline assignment: CDR1 WSHSY and CDR2 SAAADI. The CDR3 is 13 residues long. The CDR3 region has the DNA TGCGCCAGCAGTGAGAGCAGGAATCAGCCCCAGCATTTT. This gives the protein CASSESRNQPQHF.

This chain links TRBV11-2 with TRBJ2-7; a possible D gene is TRBD2 (7 bases). The germline V gene encodes CDR1 SGHAT and CDR2 FQNNGV. CDR3 length: 15 residues. V was shortened by 5 bases and J by 5 bases, with 19 bases between the two germline ends. The CDR3 region is CASSKWGGGRNEQYF. In nucleotides, the CDR3 is TGTGCCAGCAGCAAGTGGGGGGGGGGCCGGAACGAGCAGTACTTC.

The rearrangement joins TRBV7-6 to TRBJ2-7; 7 nucleotides line up with TRBD1. CDR1 is SGHVS and CDR2 is FNYEAQ in the germline V gene. This CDR3 contains 14 residues. The J segment lost 2 bases and the V segment lost 5 bases, leaving 6 bases of the junction unmatched. The CDR3 loop is CASSKGTAPYEQYF. The CDR3 coding sequence is TGTGCCAGCAGCAAGGGGACAGCTCCCTACGAGCAGTACTTC. Based on the CDR3 plus reference TRBV7-6 and TRBJ2-7, the full variable domain is GAGVSQSPRYKVTKRGQDVALRCDPISGHVSLYWYRQALGQGPEFLTYFNYEAQQDKSGLPNDRFSAERPEGSISTLTIQRTEQRDSAMYRCASSKGTAPYEQYFGPGTRLTVT.

The table lists this clonotype with a few counts. V is TRBV4-1 and J is TRBJ2-7, with D perhaps TRBD2 (5 bases). The germline V gene encodes CDR1 MGHRA and CDR2 YSYEKL. V was pared by 0 bases and J by 3 bases, with 15 bases between. This CDR3 comprises 16 residues. DNA of the CDR3: TGCGCCAGCAGCCAAGATGAGGGCCACTCAATCTACGAGCAGTACTTC. It is translated as CASSQDEGHSIYEQYF.

The chain combines TRBV4-1 with TRBJ2-1, with D perhaps TRBD1 or TRBD2 (5 bases each). Germline V gene lookup returns CDR1 MGHRA and CDR2 YSYEKL. Trimming removed 3 bases from V and 10 bases from J, with 19 bases in between. The CDR3 totals 15 residues. The CDR3 nucleotides are TGCGCCAGCAGCCACCGACCGGGACCGAGTGTGGAGCAGTTCTTC. This gives the protein CASSHRPGPSVEQFF.

The V gene is TRBV28, the J gene TRBJ2-7; 12 bases align to TRBD2. V lost 5 bases to trimming and J lost 0 bases; unmatched junction nucleotides: 20. The CDR3 sequence is 21 residues long. Per the germline V gene, CDR1 is MDHEN and CDR2 is SYDVKM. DNA of the CDR3: TGTGCCAGCAGTGGGGCCCCCATACTAGCGGGAGGCCCTAGGAGCTCCTACGAGCAGTACTTC. Translated, it gives CASSGAPILAGGPRSSYEQYF.

This clonotype was observed many times. The chain has TRBV24-1 and TRBJ1-5; D call uncertain. The germline CDR1 and CDR2 sequences are KGHDR and SFDVKD. The V gene lost 4 bases and the J gene lost 0 bases, with 9 bases spanning the gap. This CDR3 contains 15 residues. As DNA, the CDR3 is TGTGCCACCAGTGAACCCGGGATTAGCAATCAGCCCCAGCATTTT. It yields the protein CATSEPGISNQPQHF.

This clonotype was seen a few times. The chain couples TRBV12-3 or TRBV12-4 to TRBJ2-7; TRBD1 agrees at 7 bases. With 5 bases clipped from V and 3 bases from J, the junction kept 4 bases outside the gene matches. This CDR3 spans 13 amino acids. The CDR3 DNA follows: TGTGCCAGCAGTGGGACAGCCCTCTACGAGCAGTACTTC. This encodes CASSGTALYEQYF.

V gene TRBV29-1 combines with J gene TRBJ2-5, with 10 bases identical to TRBD2. This CDR3 spans 14 amino acids. CDR1 and CDR2 (germline): SQVTM, ANQGSEA. J lost 2 bases, V lost 1 base, and 1 base had no gene match. The CDR3 reads CSVEGTSGQETQYF. CDR3 coding DNA: TGCAGCGTTGAAGGGACTAGCGGACAAGAGACCCAGTACTTC.

This clonotype is a singleton in its sample. The chain employs TRBV7-9 and TRBJ1-2; 7 bases match TRBD1. The CDR3 length is 15 residues. Germline values: CDR1 SEHNR, CDR2 FQNEAQ (reference sequence). Trimming removed 8 bases from V and 5 bases from J; junction bases left unmatched: 14. The CDR3 region is CASGEPQGLGYGYTF. As DNA, the CDR3 is TGTGCCAGCGGAGAGCCACAGGGGTTGGGGTATGGCTACACCTTC. The full variable domain, with the rest looked up from reference TRBV7-9 and TRBJ1-2, is DTGVSQNPRHKITKRGQNVTFRCDPISEHNRLYWYRQTLGQGPEFLTYFQNEAQLEKSRLLSDRFSAERPKGSFSTLEIQRTEQGDSAMYLCASGEPQGLGYGYTFGSGTRLTVV.

The chain couples TRBV29-1 to TRBJ1-1, with D perhaps matching TRBD1 (6 bases). Germline CDR1 reads SQVTM; CDR2 reads ANQGSEA. The CDR3 spans 13 residues. V was pared by 3 bases and J by 3 bases, with 11 bases between. The CDR3 DNA reads TGCAGCGTTGAGCACTACAGGGACACTGAAGCTTTCTTT. It yields the protein CSVEHYRDTEAFF.

Many counts were recorded for this clonotype. The V and J genes are TRBV12-3 or TRBV12-4 and TRBJ2-7; D might be TRBD1 (7 bases). V was cut by 6 bases and J by 3 bases, with 24 bases left in between. This CDR3 has 17 residues. CDR3 nucleotide sequence: TGTGCCAGCAGCCGTGCCCCTCGGACAGGACTAAACTACGAGCAGTACTTC. As protein: CASSRAPRTGLNYEQYF.

This chain uses TRBV2 with TRBJ2-3; TRBD2 agrees at 10 bases. Germline V gives CDR1 SNHLY, CDR2 FYNNEI. Germline trimming cut 9 bases from V and 0 bases from J; bases unmatched to any gene: 6. The CDR3 length is 15 residues. CDR3 nucleotides: TGTGCCAGTTCGGGACTAGCGCCTAGCACAGATACGCAGTATTTT. Its translation is CASSGLAPSTDTQYF. Complete variable domain (other parts from reference TRBV2 and TRBJ2-3): EPEVTQTPSHQVTQMGQEVILRCVPISNHLYFYWYRQILGQKVEFLVSFYNNEISEKSEIFDDQFSVERPDGSNFTLKIRSTKLEDSAMYFCASSGLAPSTDTQYFGPGTRLTVL.

The chain recombines TRBV28 with TRBJ1-4; TRBD1 aligns across 7 bases. CDR1 is MDHEN and CDR2 is SYDVKM in the germline V gene. J lost 8 bases, V lost 5 bases, and 8 bases had no gene match. The CDR3 is made up of 14 amino acids. CDR3 in amino acids: CASSPGQSREKLFF. CDR3 sequence (DNA): TGTGCCAGCAGTCCGGGACAGTCCCGGGAAAAACTGTTTTTT.

Only a few counts were recorded for this clonotype. V is TRBV10-3 and J is TRBJ2-5; D is unclear. Germline loops: CDR1 ENHRY, CDR2 SYGVKD. The CDR3 is 12 residues long. Trimming cost V 3 bases and J 5 bases, with 7 bases left between them. CDR3 coding DNA: TGTGCCATCAGTGAAAGACGCGAGACCCAGTACTTC. Encoded protein: CAISERRETQYF.

In this sample, this clonotype turned up a few times. The chain links TRBV24-1 to TRBJ2-5, with 11 bases lining up with TRBD2. Germline values: CDR1 KGHDR, CDR2 SFDVKD. CDR3 length: 16 residues. The V segment lost 3 bases and the J segment 0 bases; nucleotides outside the gene matches: 2. CDR3 in amino acids: CATSDPGLADQETQYF. The CDR3 nucleotides are TGTGCCACCAGTGATCCGGGACTAGCGGACCAAGAGACCCAGTACTTC.

In regard to this clonotype: The CDR3 does not end in the conserved phenylalanine or tryptophan, so this is likely a read error. No DNA is shown, since the ends of the CDR3 on it are uncertain; the CDR3 is the one TCRdb lists. The chain recombines TRBV7-2 with TRBJ2-1; the table's D call of TRBD2 was not tested on the DNA. Germline V gene data show CDR1 as SGHTA and CDR2 as FQGNSA. Termini included, the CDR3 measures 18 amino acids. CDR3 loop: CASSSPTSGRVPYNEQLL.

V is TRBV5-1 and J is TRBJ1-1, with TRBD1 matching 8 bases. CDR3 length: 13 residues. Per the germline V gene, CDR1 is SGHRS and CDR2 is YFSETQ. V trimming: 1 base; J trimming: 7 bases; junction bases outside the gene matches: 3. CDR3 DNA: TGCGCCAGCAGCTTGTCGGGACAGGATGAAGCTTTCTTT. This codes for CASSLSGQDEAFF.

The chain recombines TRBV2 with TRBJ2-7, with D possibly TRBD2 on 6 matching bases. Germline values: CDR1 SNHLY, CDR2 FYNNEI. There are 17 residues in the CDR3. Trimming took off 2 bases at V and 4 bases at J, with 21 bases between the two ends. The CDR3 DNA reads TGTGCCAGCAGTGAAACCCCACTAGCAGAGCCAGGATACGAGCAGTACTTC. Amino acid sequence: CASSETPLAEPGYEQYF.

This clonotype was counted a few times. The chain carries TRBV6-2 or TRBV6-3 and TRBJ1-1; D perhaps matches TRBD1 (5 bases). CDR1 and CDR2 from the germline V gene are MNHEY and SVGEGT. The length of the CDR3 is 14 residues. V lost 0 bases and J 11 bases, leaving 16 bases between the germline ends. Here the CDR3 DNA reads TGTGCCAGCAGTTACTCGAACCAGAGGGGCGATGCTTTCTTT. This encodes CASSYSNQRGDAFF.

This clonotype was seen only a few times. The chain uses TRBV4-1 and TRBJ1-2; possibly TRBD1 for D (5 bases). The CDR3 length is 17 residues. V was cut by 1 base and J by 3 bases, with 18 bases left in between. Germline V gives CDR1 MGHRA, CDR2 YSYEKL. Written as DNA, the CDR3 is TGCGCCAGCAGCCAAGTTGAGGGGCCTGAAATTTACTATGGCTACACCTTC. Protein: CASSQVEGPEIYYGYTF.